This TCR beta chain was observed in a study of OX40 agonist ivuxolimab in advanced cancers. About the research overall: Ivuxolimab, which patients received intravenously every 2 weeks, was dosed at 0.01 to 10 mg/kg.

Data came from immunoSEQ multiplex PCR; TCRdb stores just in-frame clones and leaves some out. The data contain tens of thousands of clones, roughly 80% of them singletons. This clone appeared a single time. The sequence was collected from an adult with an advanced solid tumor such as melanoma, head and neck, liver or kidney cancer. The sequencing here drew on CD4+ or CD8+ T cells sorted from blood, taken in a trial of the OX40 agonist ivuxolimab.

The CDR3 sequence: CASSIRHQSSYEQYF. CDR3 nucleotide sequence: TGTGCCAGTAGTATCCGGCACCAAAGCTCCTACGAGCAGTACTTC. The rearrangement joins TRBV19 to TRBJ2-5; D is ambiguous. Near its end, the DNA agrees better with TRBJ2-7, so the J call may be wrong. Germline V gene sequence: CDR1 LNHDA, CDR2 SQIVND (reference sequence). The CDR3 extends over 15 amino acids.